This TCR beta chain was observed in a study of cytomegalovirus exposure and HLA in healthy donors. Study findings and constraints: Of the V segments, some could not be distinguished, including TRBV6-2 and TRBV6-3, and were excluded. There were some public TCRs occurring in many donors, but most TCR sequences were rare.

A remark on this clone: Its antigen remains unknown.

These donors, healthy bone marrow donors, were studied. CDR1 is LGHNA and CDR2 is YNFKEQ in the germline V gene. Trimming removed 8 bases at V and 3 bases at J, with 19 bases between. CDR3 length: 15 residues. It was with 60 Vbeta and 13 Jbeta primers that the PCR ran. Data came from immunoSEQ multiplex PCR; TCRdb stores just in-frame clones and leaves some out. This sample has 65,000 to 75,000 clones, with around 74% found just once. The TCR sequence derives from an older woman in good health and CMV-seropositive. The chain links TRBV4-2 to TRBJ1-1, with TRBD1 as a possible D gene (6 bases). Sequencing was done on a sample of PBMCs. CDR3 bases: TGTGCCAGCGGGGGGATCACAGGGAGGGACACTGAAGCTTTCTTT. Its translation is CASGGITGRDTEAFF.